The 14 T cell receptor beta chains given below trace back to one sample, sequenced in a study of molecular identifiers for immune sequencing clone quantification. TCRdb redid the calling of the PCR reads with MiXCR, one entry per CDR3 protein. The sample consists of about 36,000 distinct CDR3 sequences, roughly 20% of them appearing once. The specimen sequenced was naive CD8+ T cells from blood, with Jurkat cell RNA spiked in. Indicated subset: FACS-sorted CD8+CD4-CCR7+CD45RA+ naive T cells. All receptors derive from a human donor in good health. Some libraries in this study had Jurkat cell RNA spiked in.

The sample holds many counts of this clonotype. The CDR3 nucleotides are TGTGCCAGCAGCACCCTCAGTCTCTATAATTCACCCCTCCACTTT. Its translation is CASSTLSLYNSPLHF. This rearrangement joins TRBV7-9 to TRBJ1-6, with unresolved D. The germline gives CDR1 SEHNR, CDR2 FQNEAQ (reference sequence). Deletions cut 5 bases from V and 3 bases from J, with 11 bases between. CDR3 length: 15 amino acids.

The gene calls are TRBV7-8 and TRBJ1-1; D gene uncertain. The germline V gene has CDR1 SGHVS and CDR2 FQNEAQ. The CDR3 has 14 residues. V was shortened by 9 bases and J by 5 bases, with 19 bases between the two germline ends. The chain's CDR3 is CASQEMDGRTEAFF. CDR3 sequence (DNA): TGTGCCAGTCAAGAAATGGATGGGCGGACTGAAGCTTTCTTT.

This clonotype was detected many times. V is TRBV7-9 and J is TRBJ2-6; D gene unclear. The CDR3 is 15 residues long. Trimming took 1 base from V and 0 from J, leaving 4 bases between them. Germline assignment: CDR1 SEHNR and CDR2 FQNEAQ (reference sequence). DNA for the CDR3: TGTGCCAGCAGCTTAGACGGCTCTGGGGCCAACGTCCTGACTTTC. Its protein product is CASSLDGSGANVLTF. Together with reference TRBV7-9 and TRBJ2-6, the CDR3 gives the full variable domain: DTGVSQNPRHKITKRGQNVTFRCDPISEHNRLYWYRQTLGQGPEFLTYFQNEAQLEKSRLLSDRFSAERPKGSFSTLEIQRTEQGDSAMYLCASSLDGSGANVLTFGAGSRLTVL.

At least ten counts were recorded for this clonotype. This sequence joins TRBV7-8 and TRBJ2-7; D not certain. The CDR3 runs 12 residues. Germline assignment: CDR1 SGHVS and CDR2 FQNEAQ. V lost 5 bases and J 4 bases, leaving 9 bases between the germline ends. The chain's CDR3 is CASSPTEYEQYF. CDR3 DNA sequence: TGTGCCAGCAGCCCTACCGAATACGAGCAGTACTTC.

This clonotype was recorded many times. This chain uses TRBV2 with TRBJ2-3; 12 bases align to TRBD2. CDR1 is SNHLY, CDR2 FYNNEI, per germline. The CDR3 has 14 amino acids. J was trimmed by 4 bases and V by 6 bases; bases with no gene match: 2. The CDR3 loop is CASRTSGSPDTQYF. CDR3 nucleotide sequence: TGTGCCAGCAGGACTAGCGGGAGTCCAGATACGCAGTATTTT.

This clonotype has ten or more counts. The rearrangement joins TRBV11-2 to TRBJ2-3, with D uncertain. V lost 3 bases and J 2 bases, leaving 12 bases between the germline ends. From germline, CDR1 is SGHAT and CDR2 FQNNGV. The length of the CDR3 is 15 residues. The CDR3 bases are TGTGCCAGCAGCTTTGGGTTGGTGAACACAGATACGCAGTATTTT. This codes for CASSFGLVNTDTQYF.

This clonotype was recorded many times. The chain employs TRBV5-5 and TRBJ2-5; no clear D gene. V was trimmed by 4 bases and J by 3 bases, leaving 7 bases between them. This CDR3 has 12 amino acids. CDR1 is SGHKS and CDR2 is YYEKEE in the germline V gene (reference sequence). The CDR3 DNA sequence: TGTGCCAGCAGCCTTTGGAAAGAGACCCAGTACTTC. It translates to CASSLWKETQYF.

This chain uses TRBV29-1 with TRBJ2-1; D is possibly TRBD1 or TRBD2 (5 bases each). Trimming left V 5 bases short and J 5 bases short, with 13 bases between. This CDR3 region has 13 residues. The germline CDR1 and CDR2 sequences are SQVTM and ANQGSEA. CDR3 in DNA: TGCAGCGTTATGGGGGTAGCCAACAATGAGCAGTTCTTC. It yields the protein CSVMGVANNEQFF.

Many counts were recorded for this clonotype. At one boundary the junction diverges from the germline segment, which might be a read error. V is TRBV12-3 or TRBV12-4 and J is TRBJ2-7, with no clear D. The CDR3 runs to 14 residues. The CDR3 reads CASSGWTVSYEQHF. For the CDR3, the DNA is TGTGCCAGCAGTGGATGGACGGTCTCCTACGAGCAGCACTTC.

This clonotype was found many times. V usage is TRBV12-5 and J usage is TRBJ2-7; a weak D match, TRBD2 (6 bases). The CDR3 is 14 amino acids. The germline CDR1 and CDR2 sequences are LGHNT and FRNRAP. Trimming left V 2 bases short and J 3 bases short, with 11 bases between. CDR3 sequence (DNA): TGTGCTAGTGGTTTGAGGACTACAGACTACGAGCAGTACTTC. Protein product: CASGLRTTDYEQYF.

This clonotype was found many times. This chain's CDR3 is CASSVGSGAEKLFF. For the CDR3, the DNA is TGTGCCAGCAGTGTAGGAAGTGGGGCCGAAAAACTGTTTTTT. V and J are TRBV25-1 and TRBJ1-4; weak D call: TRBD1 (5 bases). CDR1 is MGHDK, CDR2 SYGVNS, per germline. This CDR3 spans 14 amino acids. The germline V and J ends were trimmed by 4 bases and 8 bases, with 14 bases remaining between them.

This clonotype was observed at least ten times. V and J are TRBV28 and TRBJ2-4, with 8 positions matching TRBD1. The CDR3 extends over 19 amino acids. Trimming cost V 4 bases and J 7 bases; bases outside gene matches: 21. In germline, CDR1 is MDHEN, CDR2 SYDVKM. DNA of the CDR3: TGTGCCAGCAGTTGGGTAAATATCGGACAGGGCAAAAGGCGGAACATTCAGTACTTC. Protein sequence: CASSWVNIGQGKRRNIQYF.

In this sample, this clonotype turned up many times. The chain carries TRBV3-1 and TRBJ2-7, with D uncertain. Trimming removed 3 bases at V and 6 bases at J, with 12 bases between. The CDR3 length is 13 residues. Germline CDR1 reads LGHDT; CDR2 reads YNNKEL (reference sequence). The CDR3 protein is CASSHLDLGEQYF. Here the CDR3 DNA reads TGTGCCAGCAGCCATTTGGACCTGGGCGAGCAGTACTTC.

This clonotype was counted many times. This chain links TRBV10-3 with TRBJ2-2; D might be TRBD1 or TRBD2, each matching 5 bases. The CDR3 contains 14 residues. The germline V gene has CDR1 ENHRY and CDR2 SYGVKD. Trimming removed 6 bases from V and 4 bases from J, with 12 bases in between. CDR3: CAIRFGGATGELFF. In nucleotides, the CDR3 is TGTGCCATCAGGTTTGGGGGTGCCACCGGGGAGCTGTTTTTT.